This TCR beta chain is from a study of blood T cells in healthy people across ages. This CDR3 is 12 amino acids long. Germline-derived CDR1 and CDR2 are LNHDA and SQIVND (reference sequence). The ends were cut back, 11 bases at V and 4 bases at J, with 12 bases in the middle. A sample-barcoded 5' primer and a J-beta primer mix were used in a second PCR of roughly 7 to 12 cycles. Every sample gave at least 3 million paired-end reads containing CDR3. TCRdb passed the 5' RACE reads through MiXCR, listing each CDR3 protein once. The data contain 500,000 to 650,000 distinct CDR3 sequences, about 28% of them seen just once; the ten biggest clones take up over 3.5%. These sequences were also reported in another study, on T cells of mothers and their children. That work contributes: Each child gave about 3 million TCR beta CDR3 reads (each mother, over 8.5 million). Not a single persistent microchimeric T cell clone was detected.

This sequence originates from a boy younger than 10 in good health. Specimen: blood. The rearrangement links TRBV19 to TRBJ1-5; unclear D gene. In nucleotides, the CDR3 is TGTGCCGGAGACCCGGCTAATCAGCCCCAGCATTTT. This sequence encodes CAGDPANQPQHF.